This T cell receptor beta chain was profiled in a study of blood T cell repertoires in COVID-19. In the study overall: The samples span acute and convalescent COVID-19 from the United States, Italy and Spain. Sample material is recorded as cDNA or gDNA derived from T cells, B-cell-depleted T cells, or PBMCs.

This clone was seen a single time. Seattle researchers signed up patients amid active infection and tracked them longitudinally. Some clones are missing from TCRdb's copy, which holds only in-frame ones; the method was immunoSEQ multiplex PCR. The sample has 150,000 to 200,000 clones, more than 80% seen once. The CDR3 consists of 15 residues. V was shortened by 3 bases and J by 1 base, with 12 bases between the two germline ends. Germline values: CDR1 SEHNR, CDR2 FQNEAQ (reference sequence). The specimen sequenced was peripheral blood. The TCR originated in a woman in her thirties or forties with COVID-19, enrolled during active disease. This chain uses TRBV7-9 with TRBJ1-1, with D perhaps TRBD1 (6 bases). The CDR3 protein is CASSFGAGANTEAFF. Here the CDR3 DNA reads TGTGCCAGCAGCTTCGGGGCAGGGGCGAACACTGAAGCTTTCTTT.